Sequencing of this T cell receptor beta chain was carried out in a study of T cell clones after liver transplantation. Study at large: Immunosuppression withdrawal was tried within 2 years after liver transplantation in this trial. Apart from a few HCV-positive recipients, transplants were for non-autoimmune, non-viral reasons. TCRbeta sequencing after a pre-transplant mixed lymphocyte reaction identified graft-donor-reactive clones, later tracked in post-transplant blood.

The V gene end was trimmed by 11 bases and the J gene end by 6 bases; junction bases not matched to a gene: 7. Germline CDR1 ENHRY, CDR2 SYGVKD. The CDR3 has 14 amino acids. Using immunoSEQ multiplex PCR, the repertoire was profiled, and TCRdb retains in-frame clones only, with some absent. Here the sample spans roughly 56,000 clones, about 69% being singletons. The specimen comprised CD4+ T cells from blood, sampled more than 52 months after liver transplant. This TCR was recovered from a human patient who received a liver transplant. Some T cells may be the graft donor's. This sequence joins TRBV10-3 and TRBJ2-2; 12 bases are a match to TRBD2. CDR3 sequence: CASLAGGPAGELFF. The CDR3 DNA reads as TGTGCCTCGCTAGCGGGGGGGCCGGCCGGGGAGCTGTTTTTT.